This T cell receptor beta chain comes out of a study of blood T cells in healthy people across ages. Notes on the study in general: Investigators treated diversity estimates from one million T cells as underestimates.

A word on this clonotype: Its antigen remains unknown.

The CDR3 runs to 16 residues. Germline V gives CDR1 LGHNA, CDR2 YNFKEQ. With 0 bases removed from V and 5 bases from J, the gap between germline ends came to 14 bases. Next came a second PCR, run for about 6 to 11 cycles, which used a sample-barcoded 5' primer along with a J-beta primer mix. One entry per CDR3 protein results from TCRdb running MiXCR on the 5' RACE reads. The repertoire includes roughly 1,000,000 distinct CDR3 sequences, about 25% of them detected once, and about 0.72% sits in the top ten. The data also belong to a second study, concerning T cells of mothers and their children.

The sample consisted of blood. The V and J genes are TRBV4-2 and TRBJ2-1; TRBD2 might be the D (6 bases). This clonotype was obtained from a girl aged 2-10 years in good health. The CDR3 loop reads CASSQEVSPGDNEQFF. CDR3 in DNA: TGTGCCAGCAGCCAAGAAGTGAGCCCGGGGGACAATGAGCAGTTCTTC.